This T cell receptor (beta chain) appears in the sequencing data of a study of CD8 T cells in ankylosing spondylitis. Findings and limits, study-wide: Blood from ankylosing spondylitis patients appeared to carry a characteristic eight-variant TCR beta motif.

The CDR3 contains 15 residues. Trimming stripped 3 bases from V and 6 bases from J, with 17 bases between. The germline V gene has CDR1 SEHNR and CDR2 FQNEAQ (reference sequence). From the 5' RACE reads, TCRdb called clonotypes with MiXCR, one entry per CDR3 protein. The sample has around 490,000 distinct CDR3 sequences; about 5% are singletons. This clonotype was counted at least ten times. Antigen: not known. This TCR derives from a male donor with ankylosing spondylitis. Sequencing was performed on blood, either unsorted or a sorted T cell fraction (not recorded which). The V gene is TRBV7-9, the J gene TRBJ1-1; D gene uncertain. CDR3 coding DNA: TGTGCCAGCAGCTTTGTGACGGGATGGCTCCCTGAAGCTTTCTTT. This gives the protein CASSFVTGWLPEAFF.